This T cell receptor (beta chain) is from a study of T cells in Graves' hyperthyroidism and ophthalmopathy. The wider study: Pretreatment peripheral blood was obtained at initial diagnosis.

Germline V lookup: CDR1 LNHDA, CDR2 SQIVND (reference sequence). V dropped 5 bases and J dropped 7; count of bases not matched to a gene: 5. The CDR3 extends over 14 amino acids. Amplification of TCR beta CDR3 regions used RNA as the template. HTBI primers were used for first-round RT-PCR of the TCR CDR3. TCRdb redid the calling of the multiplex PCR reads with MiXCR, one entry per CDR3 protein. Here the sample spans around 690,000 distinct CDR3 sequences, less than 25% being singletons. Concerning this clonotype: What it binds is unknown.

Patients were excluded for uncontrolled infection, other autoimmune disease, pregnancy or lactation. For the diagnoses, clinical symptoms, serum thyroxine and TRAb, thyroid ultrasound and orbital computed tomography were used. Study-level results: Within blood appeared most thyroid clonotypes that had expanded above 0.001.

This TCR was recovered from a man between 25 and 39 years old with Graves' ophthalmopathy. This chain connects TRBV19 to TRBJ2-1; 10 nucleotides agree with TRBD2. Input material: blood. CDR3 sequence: CASSPLAGVNEQFF. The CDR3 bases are TGTGCCAGTAGTCCCCTAGCGGGAGTGAATGAGCAGTTCTTC.